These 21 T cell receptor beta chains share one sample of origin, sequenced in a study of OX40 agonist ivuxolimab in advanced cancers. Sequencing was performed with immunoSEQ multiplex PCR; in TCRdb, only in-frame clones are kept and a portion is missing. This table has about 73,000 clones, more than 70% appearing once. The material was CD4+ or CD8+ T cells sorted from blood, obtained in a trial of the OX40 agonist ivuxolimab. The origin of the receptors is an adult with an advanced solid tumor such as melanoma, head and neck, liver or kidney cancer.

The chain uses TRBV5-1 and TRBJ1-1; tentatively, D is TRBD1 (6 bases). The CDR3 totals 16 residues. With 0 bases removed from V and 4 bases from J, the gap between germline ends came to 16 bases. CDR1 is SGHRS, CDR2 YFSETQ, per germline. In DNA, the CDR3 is TGCGCCAGCAGCTTGGATGGCCGTCAGGGGAGCACTGAAGCTTTCTTT. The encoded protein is CASSLDGRQGSTEAFF.

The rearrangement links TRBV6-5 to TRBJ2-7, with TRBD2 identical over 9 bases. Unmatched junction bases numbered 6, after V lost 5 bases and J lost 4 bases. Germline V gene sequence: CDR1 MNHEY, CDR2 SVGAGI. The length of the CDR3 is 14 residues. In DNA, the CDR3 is TGTGCCAGCAGTACCGGGACTAGCCTTTACGAGCAGTACTTC. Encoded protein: CASSTGTSLYEQYF.

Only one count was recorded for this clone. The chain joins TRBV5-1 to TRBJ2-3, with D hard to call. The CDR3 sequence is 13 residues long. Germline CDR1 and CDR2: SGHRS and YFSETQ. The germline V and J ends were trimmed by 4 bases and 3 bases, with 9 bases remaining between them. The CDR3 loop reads CASSPLRTDTQYF. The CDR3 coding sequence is TGCGCCAGCAGCCCCCTCCGGACAGATACGCAGTATTTT.

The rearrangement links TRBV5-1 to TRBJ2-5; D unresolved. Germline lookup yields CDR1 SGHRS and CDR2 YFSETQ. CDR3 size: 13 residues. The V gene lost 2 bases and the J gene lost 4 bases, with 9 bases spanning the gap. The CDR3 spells CASSFPHGETQYF. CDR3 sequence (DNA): TGCGCCAGCAGCTTTCCACATGGAGAGACCCAGTACTTC.

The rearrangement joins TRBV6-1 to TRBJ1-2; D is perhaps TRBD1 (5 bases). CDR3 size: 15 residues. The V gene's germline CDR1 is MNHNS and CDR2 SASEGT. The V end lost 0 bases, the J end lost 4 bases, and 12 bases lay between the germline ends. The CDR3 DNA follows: TGTGCCAGCAGTGAAGCGGGGGGGGATATCTATGGCTACACCTTC. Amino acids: CASSEAGGDIYGYTF.

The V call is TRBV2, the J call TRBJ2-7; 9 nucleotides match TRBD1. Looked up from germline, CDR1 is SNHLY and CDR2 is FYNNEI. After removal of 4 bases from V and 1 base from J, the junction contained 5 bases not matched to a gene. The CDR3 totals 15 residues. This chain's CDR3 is CASSGDRVVSYEQYF. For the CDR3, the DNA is TGTGCCAGCAGTGGGGACAGGGTGGTTTCCTACGAGCAGTACTTC. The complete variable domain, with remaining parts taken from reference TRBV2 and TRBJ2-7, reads EPEVTQTPSHQVTQMGQEVILRCVPISNHLYFYWYRQILGQKVEFLVSFYNNEISEKSEIFDDQFSVERPDGSNFTLKIRSTKLEDSAMYFCASSGDRVVSYEQYFGPGTRLTVT.

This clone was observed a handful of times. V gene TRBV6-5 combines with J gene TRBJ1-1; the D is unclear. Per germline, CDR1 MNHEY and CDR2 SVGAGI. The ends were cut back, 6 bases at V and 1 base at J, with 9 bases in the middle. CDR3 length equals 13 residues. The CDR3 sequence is CASRAGGNTEAFF. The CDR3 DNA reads TGTGCCAGCAGAGCCGGTGGGAACACTGAAGCTTTCTTT.

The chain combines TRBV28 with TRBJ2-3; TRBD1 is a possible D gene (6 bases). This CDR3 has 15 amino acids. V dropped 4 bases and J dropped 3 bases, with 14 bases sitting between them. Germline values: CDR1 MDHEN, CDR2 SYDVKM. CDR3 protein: CASSSQGAQTDTQYF. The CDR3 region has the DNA TGTGCCAGCAGTTCACAGGGAGCGCAGACAGATACGCAGTATTTT.

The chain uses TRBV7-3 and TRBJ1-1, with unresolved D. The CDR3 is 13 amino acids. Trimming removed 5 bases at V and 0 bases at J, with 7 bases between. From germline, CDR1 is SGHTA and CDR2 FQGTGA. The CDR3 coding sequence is TGTGCCAGCAGCCGGGCCCTGAACACTGAAGCTTTCTTT. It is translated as CASSRALNTEAFF.

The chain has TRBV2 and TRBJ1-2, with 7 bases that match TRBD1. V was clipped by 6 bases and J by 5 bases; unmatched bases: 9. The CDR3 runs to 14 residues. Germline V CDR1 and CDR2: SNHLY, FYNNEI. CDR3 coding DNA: TGTGCCAGCAGCGATGACAGGGTTGGGTATGGCTACACCTTC. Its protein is CASSDDRVGYGYTF.

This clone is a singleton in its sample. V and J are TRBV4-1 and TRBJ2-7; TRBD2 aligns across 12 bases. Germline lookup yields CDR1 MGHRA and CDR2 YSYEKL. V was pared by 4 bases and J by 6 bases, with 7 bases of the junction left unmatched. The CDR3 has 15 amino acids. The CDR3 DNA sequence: TGCGCCAGCAGCCCGCTAGCGGGGGGGCCGGGCGAGCAGTACTTC. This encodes CASSPLAGGPGEQYF.

CDR3 nucleotide sequence: TGCGCCAGCAGCCCTCGGGGAGGTAGCGACACCATATATTTT. Protein product: CASSPRGGSDTIYF. The J gene is TRBJ1-3, the V gene TRBV5-1; D not resolved. Trimming shortened V by 4 bases and J by 8 bases, and 16 bases separated the two germline ends. This CDR3 contains 14 residues. In germline, CDR1 is SGHRS, CDR2 YFSETQ.

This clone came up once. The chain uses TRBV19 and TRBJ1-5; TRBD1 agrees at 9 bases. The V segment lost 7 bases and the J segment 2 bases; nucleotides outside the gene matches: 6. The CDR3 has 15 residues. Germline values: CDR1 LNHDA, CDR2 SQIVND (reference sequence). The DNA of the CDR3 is TGTGCCAGTACGGTCACAGGGGGCGGCAATCAGCCCCAGCATTTT. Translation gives CASTVTGGGNQPQHF.

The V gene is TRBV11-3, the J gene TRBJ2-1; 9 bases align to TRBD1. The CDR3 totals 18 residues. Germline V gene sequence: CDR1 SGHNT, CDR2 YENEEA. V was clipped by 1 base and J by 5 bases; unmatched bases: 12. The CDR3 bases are TGTGCCAGCAGCTTAGGAGGGACAGGGTTCGGTAGGGACAATGAGCAGTTCTTC. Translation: CASSLGGTGFGRDNEQFF.

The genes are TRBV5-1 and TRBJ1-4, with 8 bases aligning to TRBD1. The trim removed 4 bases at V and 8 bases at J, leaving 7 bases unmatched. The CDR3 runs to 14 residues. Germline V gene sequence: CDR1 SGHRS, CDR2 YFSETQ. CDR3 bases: TGCGCCAGCAGCCTAGACAGGGGCCGAGAAAAACTGTTTTTT. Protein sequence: CASSLDRGREKLFF.

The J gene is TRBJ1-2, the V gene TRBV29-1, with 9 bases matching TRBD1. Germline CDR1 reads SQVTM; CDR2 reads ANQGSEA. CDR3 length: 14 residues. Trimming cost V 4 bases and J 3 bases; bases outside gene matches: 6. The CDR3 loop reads CSVADRGRDYGYTF. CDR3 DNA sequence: TGCAGCGTTGCGGACAGGGGTCGGGACTATGGCTACACCTTC. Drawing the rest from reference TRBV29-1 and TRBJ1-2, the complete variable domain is SAVISQKPSRDICQRGTSLTIQCQVDSQVTMMFWYRQQPGQSLTLIATANQGSEATYESGFVIDKFPISRPNLTFSTLTVSNMSPEDSSIYLCSVADRGRDYGYTFGSGTRLTVV.

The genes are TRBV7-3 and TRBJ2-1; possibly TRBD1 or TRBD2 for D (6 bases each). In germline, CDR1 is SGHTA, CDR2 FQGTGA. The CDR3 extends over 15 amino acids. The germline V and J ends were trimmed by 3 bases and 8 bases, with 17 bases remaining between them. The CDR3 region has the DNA TGTGCCAGCAGCTTGGGGGGCGGACAATATGATGAGCAGTTCTTC. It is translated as CASSLGGGQYDEQFF.

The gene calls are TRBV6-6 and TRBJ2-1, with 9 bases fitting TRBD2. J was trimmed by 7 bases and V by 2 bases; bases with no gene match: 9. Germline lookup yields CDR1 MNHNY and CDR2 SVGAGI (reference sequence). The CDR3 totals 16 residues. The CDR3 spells CASSYGVAGANNEQFF. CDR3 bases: TGTGCCAGCAGTTACGGGGTAGCGGGAGCTAATAATGAGCAGTTCTTC.

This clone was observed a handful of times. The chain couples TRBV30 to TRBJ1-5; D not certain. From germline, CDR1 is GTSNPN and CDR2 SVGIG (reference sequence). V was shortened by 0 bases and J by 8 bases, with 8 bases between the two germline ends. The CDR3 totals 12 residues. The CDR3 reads CAWSVLSEPQHF. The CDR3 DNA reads TGTGCCTGGAGTGTACTTTCGGAGCCCCAGCATTTT.

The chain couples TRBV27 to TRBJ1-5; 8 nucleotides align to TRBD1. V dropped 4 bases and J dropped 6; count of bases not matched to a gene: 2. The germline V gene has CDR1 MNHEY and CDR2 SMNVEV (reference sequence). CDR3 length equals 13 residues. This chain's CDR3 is CASSWDRTQPQHF. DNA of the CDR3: TGTGCCAGCAGTTGGGACAGGACTCAGCCCCAGCATTTT.

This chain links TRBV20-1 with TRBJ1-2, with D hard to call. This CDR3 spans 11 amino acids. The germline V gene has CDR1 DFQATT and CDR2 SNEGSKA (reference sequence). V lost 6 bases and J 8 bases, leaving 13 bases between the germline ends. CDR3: CSARLPEGYTF. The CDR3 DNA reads TGCAGTGCAAGACTCCCAGAGGGCTACACCTTC.